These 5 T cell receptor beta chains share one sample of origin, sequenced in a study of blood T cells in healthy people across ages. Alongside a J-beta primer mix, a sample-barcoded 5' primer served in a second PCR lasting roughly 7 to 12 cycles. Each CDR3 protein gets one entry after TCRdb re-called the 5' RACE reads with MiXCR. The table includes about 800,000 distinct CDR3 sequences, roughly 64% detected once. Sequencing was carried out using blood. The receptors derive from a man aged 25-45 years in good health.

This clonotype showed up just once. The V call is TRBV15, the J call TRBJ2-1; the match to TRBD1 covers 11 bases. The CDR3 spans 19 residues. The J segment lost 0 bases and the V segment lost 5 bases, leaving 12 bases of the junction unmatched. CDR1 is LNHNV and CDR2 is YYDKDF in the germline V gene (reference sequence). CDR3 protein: CATSQGQGVPRYSYNEQFF. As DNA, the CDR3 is TGTGCCACCAGCCAGGGACAGGGGGTCCCACGTTACTCCTACAATGAGCAGTTCTTC.

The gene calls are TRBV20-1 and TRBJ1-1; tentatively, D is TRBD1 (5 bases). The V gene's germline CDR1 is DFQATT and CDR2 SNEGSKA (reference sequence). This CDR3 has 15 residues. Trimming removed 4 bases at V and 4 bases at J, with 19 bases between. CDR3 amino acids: CSAMGGSGTATEAFF. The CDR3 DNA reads TGCAGTGCTATGGGGGGATCTGGGACCGCCACTGAAGCTTTCTTT.

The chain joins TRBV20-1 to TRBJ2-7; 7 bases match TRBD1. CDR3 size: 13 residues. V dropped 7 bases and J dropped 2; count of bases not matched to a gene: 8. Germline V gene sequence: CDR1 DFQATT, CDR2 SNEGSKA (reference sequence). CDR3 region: CSVRGRGTYEQYF. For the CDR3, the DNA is TGCAGTGTTAGGGGCAGGGGGACCTACGAGCAGTACTTC.

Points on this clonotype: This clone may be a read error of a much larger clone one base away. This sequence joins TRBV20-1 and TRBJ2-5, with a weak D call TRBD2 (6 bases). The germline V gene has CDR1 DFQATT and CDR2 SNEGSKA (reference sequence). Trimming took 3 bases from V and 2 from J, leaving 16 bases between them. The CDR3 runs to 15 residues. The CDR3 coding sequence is TGCAGTGCTAGGCTCGTCCGGGGGTCGCAAGAGACCCAGTACTTC. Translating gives CSARLVRGSQETQYF.

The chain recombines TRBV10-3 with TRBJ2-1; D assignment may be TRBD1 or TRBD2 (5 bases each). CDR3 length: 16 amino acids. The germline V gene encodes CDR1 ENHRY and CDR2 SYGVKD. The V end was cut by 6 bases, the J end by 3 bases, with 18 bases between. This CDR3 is CAISAAGTAHYNEQFF. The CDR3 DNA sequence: TGTGCCATCAGCGCCGCCGGGACCGCCCACTACAATGAGCAGTTCTTC.